This T cell receptor beta chain was found in a study of OX40 agonist ivuxolimab in advanced cancers. In the study overall: Dose-escalation patients' cancers were hepatocellular carcinoma, melanoma, renal cell or head and neck cancer.

The study's findings and limits: More expanded clones were found, on average, in CD8+ than in CD4+ T cells. At 0.1 to 3.0 mg/kg, clonal expansion of CD4+ and CD8+ blood T cells had occurred by week 6.

Regarding this clone: Its antigen is as yet unknown.

Germline-derived CDR1 and CDR2 are MGHRA and YSYEKL. With 1 base clipped from V and 5 bases from J, the junction kept 14 bases outside the gene matches. The CDR3 totals 18 residues. Here immunoSEQ multiplex PCR was the method, and the copy in TCRdb shows in-frame clones only, minus some. Among under 100,000 clones listed, more than 80% were seen once. Sampling of blood occurred at baseline, cycle 4 day 1, and cycle 7 day 1. The chain carries TRBV4-1 and TRBJ1-1; 9 nucleotides align to TRBD1. The source is an adult with an advanced solid tumor such as melanoma, head and neck, liver or kidney cancer. Sequenced here: CD4+ or CD8+ T cells sorted from blood, sampled in a trial of the OX40 agonist ivuxolimab. CDR3 region: CASSQAPPAGTGRTEAFF. The CDR3 coding sequence is TGCGCCAGCAGCCAAGCCCCCCCCGCAGGGACAGGGAGGACTGAAGCTTTCTTT.